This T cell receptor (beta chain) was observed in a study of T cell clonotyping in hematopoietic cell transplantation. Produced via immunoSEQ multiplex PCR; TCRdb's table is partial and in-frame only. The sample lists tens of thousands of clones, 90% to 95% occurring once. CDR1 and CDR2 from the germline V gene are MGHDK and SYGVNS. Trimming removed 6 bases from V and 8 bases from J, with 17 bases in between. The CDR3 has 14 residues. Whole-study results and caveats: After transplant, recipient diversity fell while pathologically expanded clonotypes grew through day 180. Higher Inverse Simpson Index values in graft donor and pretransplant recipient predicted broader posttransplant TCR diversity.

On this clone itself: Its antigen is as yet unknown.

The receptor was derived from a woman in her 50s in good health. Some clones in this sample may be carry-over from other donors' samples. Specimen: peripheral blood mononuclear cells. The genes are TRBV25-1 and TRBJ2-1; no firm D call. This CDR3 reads CASSEQHRRDEQFF. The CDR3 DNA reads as TGTGCCAGCAGCGAGCAACACCGGAGAGATGAGCAGTTCTTC.